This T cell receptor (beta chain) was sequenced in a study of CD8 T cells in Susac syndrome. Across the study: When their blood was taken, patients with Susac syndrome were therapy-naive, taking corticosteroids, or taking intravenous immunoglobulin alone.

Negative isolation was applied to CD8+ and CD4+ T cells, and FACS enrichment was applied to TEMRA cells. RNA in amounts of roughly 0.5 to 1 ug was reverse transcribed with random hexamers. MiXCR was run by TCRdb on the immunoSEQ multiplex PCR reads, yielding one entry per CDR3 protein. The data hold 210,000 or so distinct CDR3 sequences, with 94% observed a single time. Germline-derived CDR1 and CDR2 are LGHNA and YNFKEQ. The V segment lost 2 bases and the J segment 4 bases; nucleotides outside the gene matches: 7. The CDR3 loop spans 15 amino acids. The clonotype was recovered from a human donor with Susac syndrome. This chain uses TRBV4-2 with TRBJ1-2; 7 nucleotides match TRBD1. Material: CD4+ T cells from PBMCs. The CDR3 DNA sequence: TGTGCCAGCAGCCAACCAGACAGGGTCGCCTATGGCTACACCTTC. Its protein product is CASSQPDRVAYGYTF.